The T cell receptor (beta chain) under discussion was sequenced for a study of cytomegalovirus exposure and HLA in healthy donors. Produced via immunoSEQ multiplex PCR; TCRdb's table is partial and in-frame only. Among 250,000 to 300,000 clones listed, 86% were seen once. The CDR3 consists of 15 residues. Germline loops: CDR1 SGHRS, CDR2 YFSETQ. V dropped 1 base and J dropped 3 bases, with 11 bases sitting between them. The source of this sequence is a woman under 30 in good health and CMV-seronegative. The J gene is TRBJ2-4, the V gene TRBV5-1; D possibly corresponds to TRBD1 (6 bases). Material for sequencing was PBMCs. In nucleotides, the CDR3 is TGCGCCAGCAGCTTGACAGGGCGAGACAAAAACATTCAGTACTTC. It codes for CASSLTGRDKNIQYF.